This paragraph covers one TCR beta chain sequence. Its antigen remains unidentified. This CDR3 region has 17 residues. Per the germline V gene, CDR1 is SGDLS and CDR2 is YYNGEE. Losses at the gene ends were 0 bases for V and 5 bases for J; bases not matched to a gene: 11. Four PCR rounds used nested alpha and beta constant region primers plus the SP2 primer. Reverse transcription of blood and skin TCR RNA was primed at alpha and beta constant regions. MiXCR, applied by TCRdb to the 5' RACE reads, yields one record per CDR3 protein. The sample carries fewer than 40,000 distinct CDR3 sequences, around 17% recorded once. The entry originates in a study of naive and memory T cell subsets. A UMI-containing oligonucleotide was joined by 3' ligation to the TCR cDNA template. Whole blood, 2.5 ml, came from adult healthy volunteers. Input was about 1 to 1,100 ng of DNase-treated total RNA without cell sorting.

General study results and limits: The RNA method is potentially sensitive to activation and differentiation changes.

The V and J genes are TRBV9 and TRBJ2-1; 7 bases align to TRBD2. This receptor was obtained from a female donor in good health. The CDR3: CASSVESPREAHNEQFF. In DNA form, the CDR3 reads TGTGCCAGCAGCGTAGAATCCCCTCGGGAGGCCCACAATGAGCAGTTCTTC.